This T cell receptor beta chain is from a study of blood T cell repertoires in COVID-19. Study-wide background: PBMCs, B-cell-depleted T cells, or T cells provided the cDNA or gDNA that made up the material.

In the authors' workflow: For nucleated cells, counts were estimated from reference gene primer amplification. Repertoires were generated with immunoSEQ multiplex PCR, while TCRdb's copy carries only in-frame clones and drops some. V and J calls and clone size come straight from that table; D and trimming were deduced from the DNA. This sample has about 170,000 clones, with over 70% found just once. In germline, CDR1 is SGDLS, CDR2 YYNGEE. CDR3 length: 14 amino acids. J gave up 5 bases and V 3 bases, and 5 bases lay outside the gene matches. The source of this sequence is a woman aged 70-85 years who had recovered from COVID-19. Sequenced sample: peripheral blood. The V call is TRBV9, the J call TRBJ2-5, with TRBD1 matching 9 bases. The CDR3 here is CASSGTGQGETQYF. The CDR3 coding sequence is TGTGCCAGCAGCGGGACAGGACAGGGGGAGACCCAGTACTTC.